One TCR beta chain is described in this entry. This CDR3 comprises 14 residues. CDR1 and CDR2 (germline): SGHDN, FVKESK. The data were obtained in a study of immune characterization of retroperitoneal liposarcoma. TCRdb passed the PCR reads through MiXCR, listing each CDR3 protein once. The data show about 18,000 distinct CDR3 sequences, with 37% seen just once and about 7% held by the top ten. The clonotype was recovered from a male donor with retroperitoneal liposarcoma. The sample was blood. The rearrangement links TRBV14 to TRBJ2-1; D gene unclear. TRBJ2-5 explains the end of the DNA better; the J call may be wrong. In DNA form, the CDR3 reads TGTGCCAGCAGCCTCCTGGACGGCCAAGAGACCCAGTACTTC. It codes for CASSLLDGQETQYF.